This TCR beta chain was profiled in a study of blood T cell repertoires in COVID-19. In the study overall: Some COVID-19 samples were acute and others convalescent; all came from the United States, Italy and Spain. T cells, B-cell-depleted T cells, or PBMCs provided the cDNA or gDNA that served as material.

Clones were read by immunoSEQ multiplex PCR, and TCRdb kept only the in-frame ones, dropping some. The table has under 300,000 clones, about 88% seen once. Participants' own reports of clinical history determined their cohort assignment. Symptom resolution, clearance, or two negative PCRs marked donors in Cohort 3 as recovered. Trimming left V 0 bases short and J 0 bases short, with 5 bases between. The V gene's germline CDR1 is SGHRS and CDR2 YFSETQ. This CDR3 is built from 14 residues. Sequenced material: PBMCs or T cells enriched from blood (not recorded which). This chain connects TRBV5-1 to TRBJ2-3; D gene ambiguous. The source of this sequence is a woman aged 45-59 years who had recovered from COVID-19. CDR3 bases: TGCGCCAGCAGCTTGGAACAGAGCACAGATACGCAGTATTTT. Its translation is CASSLEQSTDTQYF.